Here is one T cell receptor (beta chain) with its context. Authors' processing steps: Estimates of nucleated cell counts were drawn from the amplification of reference gene primers. TCRdb's table, derived via immunoSEQ multiplex PCR, lists solely in-frame clones and lacks some. The V and J calls and clone size were taken over from that table, and D and trimming were inferred from the DNA. The repertoire holds a few hundred thousand clones, more than 75% seen once, with 6.2% in the top ten. CDR3 length: 13 amino acids. Germline V gene lookup returns CDR1 LGHNA and CDR2 YNFKEQ. Trimming took 2 bases from V and 1 from J, leaving 5 bases between them. The record originates from a study of blood T cell repertoires in COVID-19. Study-wide background: PBMCs, B-cell-depleted T cells, or T cells were the source of the cDNA or gDNA that made up the material.

The chain couples TRBV4-2 to TRBJ1-1; D unclear. This clonotype originated in a man in his sixties who had recovered from COVID-19. The sample was peripheral blood. The CDR3 nucleotides read TGTGCCAGCAGCCAAACATGGAACACTGAAGCTTTCTTT. It is translated as CASSQTWNTEAFF.